What follows are 9 T cell receptor beta chains derived from one specimen sequenced in a study of identical twins. Via MiXCR, TCRdb re-called the 5' RACE reads, giving one row per CDR3 protein. The sample holds hundreds of thousands of distinct CDR3 sequences; approximately 9% are singletons and the top ten take around 0.98%. These data were also filed under a second study, of yellow fever vaccine responses in identical twins.

Sample: PBMCs. All receptors come from a woman under 30 in good health.

The chain joins TRBV28 to TRBJ2-1; unclear D gene. V lost 4 bases and J 3 bases, leaving 10 bases between the germline ends. The length of the CDR3 is 14 residues. Germline V gene sequence: CDR1 MDHEN, CDR2 SYDVKM. This CDR3 is CASSSGTYYNEQFF. The CDR3 nucleotides are TGTGCCAGCAGTTCTGGAACCTACTACAATGAGCAGTTCTTC.

The V and J genes are TRBV7-9 and TRBJ2-3, with no clear D. This CDR3 has 14 amino acids. The germline V and J ends were trimmed by 5 bases and 5 bases, with 14 bases remaining between them. In germline, CDR1 is SEHNR, CDR2 FQNEAQ (reference sequence). DNA for the CDR3: TGTGCCAGCAGCGTGCAGGACCTCGTAGATACGCAGTATTTT. It is translated as CASSVQDLVDTQYF.

The sample holds a few counts of this clonotype. The chain uses TRBV12-5 and TRBJ2-7; D is unclear. The CDR3 spans 13 residues. Germline lookup yields CDR1 LGHNT and CDR2 FRNRAP. The V and J ends lost 6 bases and 2 bases respectively, with 11 bases between them. This CDR3 reads CASGLGPTYEQYF. For the CDR3, the DNA is TGTGCTAGTGGCCTGGGTCCCACCTACGAGCAGTACTTC.

This clonotype was seen ten or more times. The rearrangement joins TRBV20-1 to TRBJ2-1; the D is unclear. The CDR3 totals 12 residues. The germline CDR1 and CDR2 sequences are DFQATT and SNEGSKA (reference sequence). V dropped 0 bases and J dropped 11 bases, with 11 bases sitting between them. DNA for the CDR3: TGCAGTGCTAGAGATGGGCCGTCTAAGCAGTTCTTC. Its protein is CSARDGPSKQFF.

The V and J genes are TRBV10-1 and TRBJ2-3; possibly TRBD1 or TRBD2 for D (5 bases each). Germline V gene lookup returns CDR1 WNHNN and CDR2 SYGVQD (reference sequence). The CDR3 covers 16 residues. The V gene lost 6 bases and the J gene lost 4 bases, with 20 bases spanning the gap. The chain's CDR3 is CASSDTGRLAPDTQYF. Written as DNA, the CDR3 is TGCGCCAGCAGCGATACGGGGCGGCTAGCCCCAGATACGCAGTATTTT.

V and J are TRBV12-3 or TRBV12-4 and TRBJ1-2; D is unresolved. There are 12 residues in the CDR3. V shed 2 bases and J shed 8 bases, with 9 bases lying between them. The CDR3 region is CASSLSIQGYTF. The CDR3 bases are TGTGCCAGCAGTTTATCAATCCAGGGCTACACCTTC.

There are many counts of this clonotype. The rearrangement joins TRBV12-3 or TRBV12-4 to TRBJ2-3; 7 bases map to TRBD2. The J segment lost 6 bases and the V segment lost 5 bases, leaving 14 bases of the junction unmatched. This CDR3 comprises 16 residues. CDR3 region: CASSHRDYSEKDTQYF. CDR3 DNA: TGTGCCAGCAGTCACCGGGACTACTCGGAGAAGGATACGCAGTATTTT.

This clonotype has a handful of counts. V and J are TRBV28 and TRBJ2-3, with TRBD2 identical over 7 bases. Germline-derived CDR1 and CDR2 are MDHEN and SYDVKM. The ends lost 7 bases at V and 2 bases at J; junction bases unmatched: 9. The CDR3 consists of 15 residues. CDR3 nucleotide sequence: TGTGCCAGCATCGGCGGGGGAACCTTCACAGATACGCAGTATTTT. Translated: CASIGGGTFTDTQYF.

This clonotype was counted only a few times. This rearrangement joins TRBV6-2 or TRBV6-3 to TRBJ2-1; 10 nucleotides align to TRBD2. Germline lookup yields CDR1 MNHEY and CDR2 SVGEGT. V lost 2 bases, J lost 0 bases, and 13 bases stayed unmatched. The CDR3 loop spans 20 amino acids. The CDR3 protein is CASSYPTGLAGVSSYNEQFF. CDR3 in DNA: TGTGCCAGCAGTTACCCTACTGGCCTAGCGGGAGTTTCCTCCTACAATGAGCAGTTCTTC.